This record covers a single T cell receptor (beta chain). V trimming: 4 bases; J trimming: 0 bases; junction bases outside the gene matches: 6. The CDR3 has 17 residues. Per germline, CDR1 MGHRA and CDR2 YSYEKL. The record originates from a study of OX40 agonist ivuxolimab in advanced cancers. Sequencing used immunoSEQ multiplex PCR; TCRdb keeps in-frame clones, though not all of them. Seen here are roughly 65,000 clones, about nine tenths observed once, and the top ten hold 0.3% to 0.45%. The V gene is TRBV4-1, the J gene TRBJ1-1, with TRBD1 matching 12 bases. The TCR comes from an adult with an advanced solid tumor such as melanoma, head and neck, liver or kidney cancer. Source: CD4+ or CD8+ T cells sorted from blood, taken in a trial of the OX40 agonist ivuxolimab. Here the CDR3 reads CASSLRDRGLMNTEAFF. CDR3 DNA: TGCGCCAGCAGCCTCCGGGACAGGGGGCTGATGAACACTGAAGCTTTCTTT.